The next 27 T cell receptor beta chains were all read from a single sample in a study of blood T cell repertoires in COVID-19 (dated by TCRdb to about 2020). The library was prepared using the immunoSEQ multiplex PCR assay. TCRdb stores this immuneACCESS table with in-frame sequences only. Part of the clones is absent; in the studies checked, under half of the shortfall reflects unresolved V genes, and no reason is known for the rest. Recorded for this sample are some 72,000 clones; around 80% of them occurred a single time. Around 13% of the sample goes to the ten largest clones. Material for sequencing was peripheral blood. These receptors came from a man aged 45-60 years with COVID-19, enrolled during active disease.

The chain combines TRBV6-5 with TRBJ2-7; D call uncertain. Trimming shortened V by 6 bases and J by 4 bases, and 10 bases separated the two germline ends. The CDR3 extends over 12 amino acids. Germline V gives CDR1 MNHEY, CDR2 SVGAGI. The CDR3 protein is CASSQVVYEQYF. In DNA form, the CDR3 reads TGTGCCAGCAGCCAGGTGGTTTACGAGCAGTACTTC.

The V call is TRBV5-4, the J call TRBJ1-1, with D perhaps TRBD1 (5 bases). V lost 5 bases, J lost 3 bases, and 11 bases lay in between. The V gene's germline CDR1 is SGHNT and CDR2 YYREEE (reference sequence). The CDR3 covers 13 residues. The CDR3 here is CASSHDSHTEAFF. CDR3 DNA sequence: TGTGCCAGCAGTCACGACAGCCACACTGAAGCTTTCTTT.

The rearrangement uses TRBV5-5 and TRBJ2-7; D gene ambiguous. The CDR3 is 13 residues long. The germline V gene has CDR1 SGHKS and CDR2 YYEKEE (reference sequence). V was cut by 0 bases and J by 1 base, with 5 bases left in between. In DNA form, the CDR3 reads TGTGCCAGCAGCTTGGCCAGTTCCTACGAGCAGTACTTC. It yields the protein CASSLASSYEQYF.

The gene calls are TRBV25-1 and TRBJ2-3; D is ambiguous. CDR3 length equals 15 residues. Germline V lookup: CDR1 MGHDK, CDR2 SYGVNS. Trimming left V 3 bases short and J 0 bases short, with 10 bases between. This CDR3 is CASSELGPSTDTQYF. Written as DNA, the CDR3 is TGTGCCAGCAGTGAGCTAGGCCCTAGCACAGATACGCAGTATTTT. Together with reference TRBV25-1 and TRBJ2-3, the CDR3 gives the full variable domain: EADIYQTPRYLVIGTGKKITLECSQTMGHDKMYWYQQDPGMELHLIHYSYGVNSTEKGDLSSESTVSRIRTEHFPLTLESARPSHTSQYLCASSELGPSTDTQYFGPGTRLTVL.

The chain is built from TRBV28 and TRBJ1-1, with D possibly TRBD1 on 5 matching bases. Germline CDR1 is MDHEN and CDR2 is SYDVKM. The CDR3 runs to 12 residues. Trimming shortened V by 6 bases and J by 3 bases, and 8 bases separated the two germline ends. Here the CDR3 DNA reads TGTGCCAGCAGACAGACAGACACTGAAGCTTTCTTT. Residues: CASRQTDTEAFF. Full variable domain (outside the CDR3, taken from reference TRBV28 and TRBJ1-1): DVKVTQSSRYLVKRTGEKVFLECVQDMDHENMFWYRQDPGLGLRLIYFSYDVKMKEKGDIPEGYSVSREKKERFSLILESASTNQTSMYLCASRQTDTEAFFGQGTRLTVV.

The V and J genes are TRBV4-3 and TRBJ1-3, with a tentative D call TRBD1 (6 bases). V lost 0 bases and J lost 8, with 23 bases in between. CDR3 length: 18 residues. CDR1 and CDR2 (germline): LGHNA, YSLEER. CDR3 residues: CASSQESIRGFEVYTIYF. The CDR3 DNA follows: TGCGCCAGCAGCCAAGAAAGCATCAGGGGTTTCGAGGTATACACCATATATTTT.

The chain uses TRBV15 and TRBJ1-2, with D uncertain. The CDR3 runs 13 residues. Germline V gene data show CDR1 as LNHNV and CDR2 as YYDKDF (reference sequence). V lost 2 bases, J lost 10 bases, and 14 bases lay in between. For the CDR3, the DNA is TGTGCCACCAGCAGACCTGGGGAGGGCTTCTACACCTTC. Translated, it gives CATSRPGEGFYTF.

The V and J genes are TRBV7-3 and TRBJ2-1; 10 nucleotides agree with TRBD1. The junction had 3 bases not matched to a gene; V was cut back by 5 bases and J by 8 bases. CDR3 size: 13 residues. Germline loops: CDR1 SGHTA, CDR2 FQGTGA. The CDR3 nucleotides read TGTGCCAGCAGCCGACAGGGGGCCGATGAGCAGTTCTTC. Protein: CASSRQGADEQFF.

The chain employs TRBV20-1 and TRBJ1-2; D ambiguous. This CDR3 comprises 10 residues. The V end was cut by 2 bases, the J end by 8 bases, with 6 bases between. Germline lookup yields CDR1 DFQATT and CDR2 SNEGSKA (reference sequence). For the CDR3, the DNA is TGCAGTGCTAGAAGAGGGGGCTACACCTTC. Amino acid sequence: CSARRGGYTF.

The chain links TRBV6-5 to TRBJ2-3, with D perhaps TRBD1 (6 bases). V lost 7 bases and J lost 5, with 16 bases in between. There are 14 residues in the CDR3. The germline V gene encodes CDR1 MNHEY and CDR2 SVGAGI. The CDR3 DNA reads as TGTGCCAGCATTTTACAGGGAAGTCAAGATACGCAGTATTTT. Translated: CASILQGSQDTQYF.

V usage is TRBV21-1 and J usage is TRBJ2-7; TRBD1, the D gene given by the table, was not confirmed from the DNA. TRBV21-1 is an annotated pseudogene. The CDR3 consists of 14 residues. The CDR3, as DNA: TGTGCCAGCTCCGGAGCGACAGGGGCGGGCGAGCAGTACTTC. Translated: CASSGATGAGEQYF.

This clone appeared once. The chain couples TRBV28 to TRBJ2-7; a weak D match, TRBD1 (7 bases). V dropped 5 bases and J dropped 2 bases, with 13 bases sitting between them. The germline CDR1 and CDR2 sequences are MDHEN and SYDVKM. This CDR3 comprises 14 residues. CDR3 sequence: CASSTPGGTYEQYF. Here the CDR3 DNA reads TGTGCCAGCAGTACCCCAGGGGGGACCTACGAGCAGTACTTC.

The genes are TRBV7-2 and TRBJ2-7; 11 bases are a match to TRBD2. V lost 2 bases to trimming and J lost 2 bases; unmatched junction nucleotides: 5. The germline CDR1 and CDR2 sequences are SGHTA and FQGNSA. The CDR3 extends over 16 amino acids. The CDR3 protein is CASSLTTSGGAYEQYF. Written as DNA, the CDR3 is TGTGCCAGCAGCTTAACCACTAGCGGGGGTGCCTACGAGCAGTACTTC.

The V gene is TRBV30, the J gene TRBJ2-4; 7 positions match TRBD1. The CDR3 runs 14 residues. After removal of 2 bases from V and 4 bases from J, the junction contained 5 bases not matched to a gene. Germline V gene lookup returns CDR1 GTSNPN and CDR2 SVGIG (reference sequence). CDR3 amino acids: CAWSPGTDKNIQYF. As DNA, the CDR3 is TGTGCCTGGAGTCCCGGGACAGATAAAAACATTCAGTACTTC.

The chain couples TRBV19 to TRBJ2-2; perhaps TRBD1 as D (5 bases). Germline values: CDR1 LNHDA, CDR2 SQIVND (reference sequence). V was pared by 5 bases and J by 1 base, with 17 bases between. CDR3 size: 17 residues. CDR3: CASSLGLRAVNTGELFF. Here the CDR3 DNA reads TGTGCCAGTAGTTTGGGGCTGAGAGCAGTGAACACCGGGGAGCTGTTTTTT.

This chain joins TRBV3-1 (or the pseudogene TRBV3-2) and TRBJ2-5; 13 bases map to TRBD2. V was pared by 1 base and J by 5 bases, with 7 bases of the junction left unmatched. There are 17 residues in the CDR3. Germline V lookup: CDR1 LGHDT, CDR2 YNNKEL (reference sequence). The CDR3 coding sequence is TGTGCCAGCAGCCAAGGGACTAGCGGGAGTGGAGGGGAGACCCAGTACTTC. Translating gives CASSQGTSGSGGETQYF.

Details on this clone: A read error may account for a junction end that differs from germline. The chain uses TRBV24-1 and TRBJ2-3; 10 nucleotides align to TRBD2. Germline V lookup: CDR1 KGHDR, CDR2 SFDVKD. This CDR3 has 15 amino acids. Here the CDR3 reads CATSDGVSSGSSQDF. In nucleotides, the CDR3 is TGTGCCACCAGTGACGGCGTGTCTAGCGGGAGCTCCCAGGATTTT.

The chain recombines TRBV19 with TRBJ2-1, with a tentative D call TRBD1 (6 bases). The V and J ends lost 6 bases and 0 bases respectively, with 12 bases between them. CDR3 length: 15 amino acids. Germline V CDR1 and CDR2: LNHDA, SQIVND (reference sequence). The CDR3 coding sequence is TGTGCCAGTAGCACGGACAGTAGCTCCTACAATGAGCAGTTCTTC. Translation gives CASSTDSSSYNEQFF.

There are a few counts of this clone. The J gene is TRBJ2-5, the V gene TRBV27, with 10 bases identical to TRBD2. V gave up 6 bases and J gave up 4 bases; unmatched junction bases: 8. This CDR3 is 15 amino acids long. CDR1 and CDR2 (germline): MNHEY, SMNVEV (reference sequence). The CDR3: CASRGLAEGVETQYF. The CDR3 DNA sequence: TGTGCCAGCAGAGGACTAGCGGAGGGGGTAGAGACCCAGTACTTC.

The rearrangement links TRBV30 to TRBJ2-6; 7 bases are shared with TRBD1. The germline V gene encodes CDR1 GTSNPN and CDR2 SVGIG (reference sequence). The CDR3 consists of 18 residues. J was trimmed by 0 bases and V by 0 bases; bases with no gene match: 8. CDR3: CAWSVGRGQFSGANVLTF. In DNA form, the CDR3 reads TGTGCCTGGAGTGTAGGTAGGGGACAGTTCTCTGGGGCCAACGTCCTGACTTTC. Looking up the rest from reference TRBV30 and TRBJ2-6 gives the full variable domain: SQTIHQWPATLVQPVGSPLSLECTVEGTSNPNLYWYRQAAGRGLQLLFYSVGIGQISSEVPQNLSASRPQDRQFILSSKKLLLSDSGFYLCAWSVGRGQFSGANVLTFGAGSRLTVL.

This sequence joins TRBV30 and TRBJ1-3; 7 bases align to TRBD1. The germline gives CDR1 GTSNPN, CDR2 SVGIG (reference sequence). This CDR3 is built from 12 residues. V gave up 7 bases and J gave up 4 bases; unmatched junction bases: 4. CDR3 coding DNA: TGTGCCTTGCGGGACAGCGGAAACACCATATATTTT. It translates to CALRDSGNTIYF.

This clone was counted once. This chain joins TRBV19 and TRBJ1-6; 10 nucleotides align to TRBD1. The germline CDR1 and CDR2 sequences are LNHDA and SQIVND (reference sequence). CDR3 length: 15 residues. With 6 bases clipped from V and 6 bases from J, the junction kept 5 bases outside the gene matches. CDR3 loop: CASRGQGIGNSPLHF. Here the CDR3 DNA reads TGTGCCAGTAGGGGACAGGGGATTGGTAATTCACCCCTCCACTTT.

The chain joins TRBV7-9 to TRBJ2-3; tentative D call: TRBD2 (5 bases). V lost 1 base, J lost 1 base, and 6 bases lay in between. The CDR3 loop spans 14 amino acids. Germline V gene sequence: CDR1 SEHNR, CDR2 FQNEAQ (reference sequence). The CDR3 DNA is TGTGCCAGCAGCTTAGGGACTGGCACAGATACGCAGTATTTT. As protein: CASSLGTGTDTQYF.

The chain has TRBV29-1 and TRBJ1-2; D uncertain. Between the trimmed V and J ends, which lost 6 bases and 12 bases, there was a span of 11 bases. Germline CDR1 SQVTM, CDR2 ANQGSEA. CDR3 length: 9 amino acids. DNA of the CDR3: TGCAGCGTGTCGACGGGTCACACCTTC. As protein: CSVSTGHTF.

This chain connects TRBV5-1 to TRBJ2-3; 8 bases line up with TRBD2. V trimming: 4 bases; J trimming: 4 bases; junction bases outside the gene matches: 8. This CDR3 has 15 residues. Germline CDR1 reads SGHRS; CDR2 reads YFSETQ. CDR3 sequence reads: CASSPSGSDADTQYF. CDR3 nucleotide sequence: TGCGCCAGCAGCCCCAGCGGGAGCGATGCAGATACGCAGTATTTT.

The gene calls are TRBV4-2 and TRBJ1-4; D is uncertain. The CDR3 has 14 residues. Germline values: CDR1 LGHNA, CDR2 YNFKEQ. V shed 2 bases and J shed 0 bases, with 4 bases lying between them. The CDR3 nucleotides are TGTGCCAGCAGCCAACGTACAACTAATGAAAAACTGTTTTTT. This gives the protein CASSQRTTNEKLFF.

The V gene is TRBV18, the J gene TRBJ2-7, with D possibly being TRBD2 (5 bases). The length of the CDR3 is 15 residues. The germline CDR1 and CDR2 sequences are KGHSH and LQKENI. V was pared by 5 bases and J by 5 bases, with 19 bases between. The CDR3 loop is CASSVTLGSEHEQYF. In nucleotides, the CDR3 is TGTGCCAGCTCAGTCACGTTAGGGAGTGAGCACGAGCAGTACTTC.